The 31 T cell receptor beta chains below all came from one sample that was sequenced in a study of blood T cell repertoires in COVID-19. Sequenced by immunoSEQ multiplex PCR; TCRdb stores in-frame clones only, minus some. In the table there are around 60,000 clones, 70% to 90% of which are singletons. What was sequenced was peripheral blood. These receptors were collected from a woman older than 75 with acute or convalescent COVID-19.

This clone has a handful of counts. The chain is built from TRBV4-1 and TRBJ2-1; D is ambiguous. This CDR3 has 16 amino acids. CDR1 and CDR2 from the germline V gene are MGHRA and YSYEKL. The ends were cut back, 0 bases at V and 3 bases at J, with 12 bases in the middle. For the CDR3, the DNA is TGCGCCAGCAGCCAAGATCTAATAGCCGGCTACAATGAGCAGTTCTTC. It encodes CASSQDLIAGYNEQFF.

This clone was observed a handful of times. The CDR3 sequence is CASSPTSGPPDTQYF. The CDR3 nucleotides are TGTGCCAGCAGCCCCACTAGCGGGCCCCCAGATACGCAGTATTTT. The genes are TRBV7-3 and TRBJ2-3, with 9 bases fitting TRBD2. The germline V gene encodes CDR1 SGHTA and CDR2 FQGTGA. The ends lost 5 bases at V and 4 bases at J; junction bases unmatched: 7. The CDR3 length is 15 residues. The full variable domain, completed using reference TRBV7-3 and TRBJ2-3, is GAGVSQTPSNKVTEKGKYVELRCDPISGHTALYWYRQSLGQGPEFLIYFQGTGAADDSGLPNDRFFAVRPEGSVSTLKIQRTERGDSAVYLCASSPTSGPPDTQYFGPGTRLTVL.

This clone has just one count. The V gene is TRBV5-5, the J gene TRBJ1-2, with no clear D. The V end was cut by 7 bases, the J end by 0 bases, with 13 bases between. This CDR3 spans 14 amino acids. Germline CDR1 SGHKS, CDR2 YYEKEE (reference sequence). The CDR3 loop reads CASALEDTNYGYTF. CDR3 DNA sequence: TGTGCCAGCGCGCTAGAGGATACTAACTATGGCTACACCTTC.

This clone was picked up one time. The CDR3 region has the DNA TGTGCCATCAGTGACCAGGGACAGCTGGGCTATGGCTACACCTTC. This codes for CAISDQGQLGYGYTF. The chain carries TRBV10-3 and TRBJ1-2; the match to TRBD1 covers 7 bases. J was trimmed by 4 bases and V by 3 bases; bases with no gene match: 8. CDR1 is ENHRY and CDR2 is SYGVKD in the germline V gene. There are 15 residues in the CDR3.

V usage is TRBV9 and J usage is TRBJ2-2, with 8 bases that match TRBD1. With 4 bases clipped from V and 6 bases from J, the junction kept 11 bases outside the gene matches. Germline CDR1 is SGDLS and CDR2 is YYNGEE. The CDR3 sequence is 16 residues long. CDR3 region: CASSPRGQGASGELFF. As DNA, the CDR3 is TGTGCCAGCAGCCCACGTGGGCAGGGGGCGTCCGGGGAGCTGTTTTTT.

The V and J genes are TRBV19 and TRBJ2-1; the D gene is possibly TRBD1 (5 bases). CDR1 is LNHDA and CDR2 is SQIVND in the germline V gene (reference sequence). This CDR3 has 15 amino acids. V gave up 3 bases and J gave up 4 bases, with 13 bases separating them. The DNA for the CDR3 is TGTGCCAGTAGTATCTTTTCAGGGCCATACAATGAGCAGTTCTTC. This encodes CASSIFSGPYNEQFF.

The CDR3 loop reads CASSLQGQGVYEQYF. The CDR3 DNA reads TGTGCCAGCAGCCTTCAGGGACAGGGGGTTTACGAGCAGTACTTC. This chain uses TRBV7-3 with TRBJ2-7; 11 nucleotides agree with TRBD1. The CDR3 runs 15 residues. The germline gives CDR1 SGHTA, CDR2 FQGTGA. V shed 5 bases, J shed 4 bases, and the junction held 7 bases outside the gene matches.

The CDR3 bases are TGTGCCAGCAGCCTTAGGACAGGGTATCAGCCCCAGCATTTT. It specifies CASSLRTGYQPQHF. This chain links TRBV5-6 with TRBJ1-5; 8 nucleotides match TRBD1. Germline V gene lookup returns CDR1 SGHDT and CDR2 YYEEEE. V trimming: 4 bases; J trimming: 5 bases; junction bases outside the gene matches: 5. The CDR3 consists of 14 residues.

The chain combines TRBV3-1 (or the pseudogene TRBV3-2) with TRBJ2-7; TRBD2 aligns across 9 bases. V lost 8 bases, J lost 7 bases, and 12 bases stayed unmatched. CDR3 length: 14 residues. Germline values: CDR1 LGHDT, CDR2 YNNKEL (reference sequence). The DNA of the CDR3 is TGTGCCAGCGGCCGAAGCGGGGGGACCGGGGAGCAGTACTTC. Its protein product is CASGRSGGTGEQYF.

This rearrangement joins TRBV6-5 to TRBJ1-6; TRBD1 aligns across 12 bases. V dropped 5 bases and J dropped 10; count of bases not matched to a gene: 6. Germline CDR1 reads MNHEY; CDR2 reads SVGAGI. The CDR3 loop spans 15 amino acids. The CDR3 spells CASSLGTGGVSPLHF. The DNA of the CDR3 is TGTGCCAGCAGTCTCGGGACAGGGGGCGTATCACCCCTCCACTTT.

This chain connects TRBV5-1 to TRBJ1-5, with 9 bases lining up with TRBD1. CDR3 length equals 17 residues. Germline-derived CDR1 and CDR2 are SGHRS and YFSETQ. V gave up 4 bases and J gave up 0 bases; unmatched junction bases: 8. CDR3 protein: CASSPGTGRYSNQPQHF. CDR3 coding DNA: TGCGCCAGCAGCCCCGGGACAGGGAGATATAGCAATCAGCCCCAGCATTTT.

V usage is TRBV7-2 and J usage is TRBJ1-2; D not certain. The CDR3 covers 14 residues. Per the germline V gene, CDR1 is SGHTA and CDR2 is FQGNSA. V lost 3 bases, J lost 4 bases, and 12 bases lay in between. CDR3: CASSLGGSIYGYTF. The CDR3 nucleotides are TGTGCCAGCAGCTTGGGTGGGAGTATCTATGGCTACACCTTC.

CDR3 sequence: CASRQGSGNQPQHF. The CDR3 nucleotides are TGTGCCAGCAGACAGGGAAGTGGCAATCAGCCCCAGCATTTT. The V gene is TRBV28, the J gene TRBJ1-5, with D possibly being TRBD1 (6 bases). Trimming pared 6 bases from V and 2 bases from J, leaving 11 bases between. Germline loops: CDR1 MDHEN, CDR2 SYDVKM. CDR3 length: 14 residues. Full variable domain (rest looked up from reference TRBV28 and TRBJ1-5): DVKVTQSSRYLVKRTGEKVFLECVQDMDHENMFWYRQDPGLGLRLIYFSYDVKMKEKGDIPEGYSVSREKKERFSLILESASTNQTSMYLCASRQGSGNQPQHFGDGTRLSIL.

This clone has a handful of counts. The gene calls are TRBV30 and TRBJ2-3, with TRBD2 as a possible D gene (6 bases). The CDR3 contains 13 residues. The V end was cut by 3 bases, the J end by 3 bases, with 10 bases between. CDR1 is GTSNPN, CDR2 SVGIG, per germline (reference sequence). The CDR3 region has the DNA TGTGCCTGGAGCCGGGGGTTAACAGATACGCAGTATTTT. Its protein product is CAWSRGLTDTQYF.

This clone occurred once. V is TRBV7-8 and J is TRBJ1-1, with D maybe TRBD1 (5 bases). CDR1 and CDR2 (germline): SGHVS, FQNEAQ. Trimming cost V 5 bases and J 0 bases, with 13 bases left between them. The CDR3 consists of 15 residues. CDR3 sequence reads: CASSAVPGMNTEAFF. For the CDR3, the DNA is TGTGCCAGCAGCGCCGTCCCAGGGATGAACACTGAAGCTTTCTTT.

The V gene is TRBV6-5, the J gene TRBJ1-2, with 8 bases lining up with TRBD1. CDR3 length: 13 amino acids. Germline V gene data show CDR1 as MNHEY and CDR2 as SVGAGI. J gave up 9 bases and V 6 bases, and 9 bases lay outside the gene matches. CDR3 nucleotides: TGTGCCAGCAGCCGACAGGGGATGAATCGCTACACCTTC. Its translation is CASSRQGMNRYTF.

The chain is built from TRBV30 and TRBJ2-7; 10 bases fit TRBD2. In germline, CDR1 is GTSNPN, CDR2 SVGIG (reference sequence). Trimming at V came to 0 bases and at J to 4 bases, leaving 9 bases not matched to a gene. This CDR3 spans 16 amino acids. The CDR3 sequence is CAWSVMPASGSYEQYF. The CDR3 nucleotides are TGTGCCTGGAGTGTAATGCCTGCTAGCGGGAGTTACGAGCAGTACTTC.

The chain uses TRBV2 and TRBJ1-1, with 7 positions matching TRBD1. Germline-derived CDR1 and CDR2 are SNHLY and FYNNEI. This CDR3 has 17 amino acids. V lost 4 bases to trimming and J lost 0 bases; unmatched junction nucleotides: 11. As DNA, the CDR3 is TGTGCCAGCAGTGGGAAGGGGGCGACCCTAATGAACACTGAAGCTTTCTTT. It translates to CASSGKGATLMNTEAFF.

The chain links TRBV19 to TRBJ1-1, with 9 bases matching TRBD1. CDR3 length: 14 amino acids. Per germline, CDR1 LNHDA and CDR2 SQIVND (reference sequence). The V gene end was trimmed by 6 bases and the J gene end by 6 bases; junction bases not matched to a gene: 8. DNA of the CDR3: TGTGCCAGTAGGATACAGGGGGCTTTGGCTGAAGCTTTCTTT. This sequence encodes CASRIQGALAEAFF.

The chain combines TRBV6-4 with TRBJ1-1, with a weak D call TRBD1 (6 bases). V lost 4 bases and J lost 0, with 15 bases in between. This CDR3 spans 16 amino acids. Germline V CDR1 and CDR2: MRHNA, SNTAGT. The CDR3 spells CASSAAFDRMNTEAFF. Here the CDR3 DNA reads TGTGCCAGCAGTGCCGCGTTTGACAGGATGAACACTGAAGCTTTCTTT.

The table lists this clone with a few counts. The gene calls are TRBV15 and TRBJ1-5; TRBD1 agrees at 9 bases. Germline V gene lookup returns CDR1 LNHNV and CDR2 YYDKDF (reference sequence). The CDR3 has 14 amino acids. V dropped 3 bases and J dropped 6; count of bases not matched to a gene: 3. The CDR3 sequence is CATSSTGGGQPQHF. DNA for the CDR3: TGTGCCACCAGCAGCACAGGGGGCGGTCAGCCCCAGCATTTT.

The chain uses TRBV4-2 and TRBJ1-1; D perhaps matches TRBD1 (5 bases). Trimming removed 1 base from V and 5 bases from J, with 14 bases in between. The CDR3 spans 15 residues. Germline CDR1 LGHNA, CDR2 YNFKEQ. The CDR3 nucleotides are TGTGCCAGCAGCCAAGGTGGGGAGGGGTGGACTGAAGCTTTCTTT. Translation gives CASSQGGEGWTEAFF.

The chain employs TRBV19 and TRBJ2-3; 12 positions match TRBD2. The germline V gene has CDR1 LNHDA and CDR2 SQIVND (reference sequence). This CDR3 comprises 16 residues. J gave up 1 base and V 5 bases, and 4 bases lay outside the gene matches. CDR3 in DNA: TGTGCCAGTAGTCTCCGACTAGCGGGGGGCACAGATACGCAGTATTTT. Translated: CASSLRLAGGTDTQYF. Full variable domain (rest looked up from reference TRBV19 and TRBJ2-3): DGGITQSPKYLFRKEGQNVTLSCEQNLNHDAMYWYRQDPGQGLRLIYYSQIVNDFQKGDIAEGYSVSREKKESFPLTVTSAQKNPTAFYLCASSLRLAGGTDTQYFGPGTRLTVL.

The rearrangement joins TRBV18 to TRBJ2-7; perhaps TRBD2 as D (7 bases). The CDR3 loop spans 14 amino acids. The V and J ends lost 4 bases and 2 bases respectively, with 12 bases between them. From germline, CDR1 is KGHSH and CDR2 LQKENI. For the CDR3, the DNA is TGTGCCAGCTCACAGGGGGGGGAAGCCTACGAGCAGTACTTC. Its translation: CASSQGGEAYEQYF.

This chain uses TRBV18 with TRBJ1-4, with 7 bases aligning to TRBD1. V was clipped by 5 bases and J by 7 bases; unmatched bases: 7. CDR1 and CDR2 (germline): KGHSH, LQKENI. CDR3 size: 14 residues. CDR3 residues: CASSKRGLGEKLFF. For the CDR3, the DNA is TGTGCCAGCTCAAAGAGGGGGCTGGGTGAAAAACTGTTTTTT.

The CDR3 region is CASSQEGRSYTDTQYF. The CDR3 nucleotides are TGTGCCAGCAGCCAAGAGGGGCGCTCCTACACAGATACGCAGTATTTT. This rearrangement joins TRBV4-2 to TRBJ2-3, with a tentative D call TRBD1 (5 bases). This CDR3 comprises 16 residues. V was pared by 0 bases and J by 2 bases, with 12 bases between. Germline V gives CDR1 LGHNA, CDR2 YNFKEQ.

The genes are TRBV11-2 and TRBJ2-2; D remains ambiguous. Trimming stripped 0 bases from V and 2 bases from J, with 16 bases between. Germline V lookup: CDR1 SGHAT, CDR2 FQNNGV. CDR3 size: 18 residues. The chain's CDR3 is CASSLDRFYGPNTGELFF. CDR3 coding DNA: TGTGCCAGCAGCTTAGATCGATTTTATGGGCCTAACACCGGGGAGCTGTTTTTT.

This sequence joins TRBV6-5 and TRBJ1-3, with 9 bases that match TRBD1. CDR1 is MNHEY, CDR2 SVGAGI, per germline. V was pared by 11 bases and J by 4 bases, with 9 bases of the junction left unmatched. The CDR3 has 14 amino acids. The CDR3 DNA reads TGTGCCGCCCGGGACAGGGCAAGAGGAAACACCATATATTTT. It translates to CAARDRARGNTIYF.

The chain employs TRBV7-2 and TRBJ1-6, with TRBD1 matching 8 bases. CDR1 and CDR2 from the germline V gene are SGHTA and FQGNSA. This CDR3 comprises 16 residues. Unmatched junction bases numbered 7, after V lost 3 bases and J lost 6 bases. CDR3 bases: TGTGCCAGCAGCTTGACCGGACAGGGCATTAATTCACCCCTCCACTTT. Encoded protein: CASSLTGQGINSPLHF.

The CDR3 spells CASSTGRGQPQHF. The CDR3 nucleotides are TGTGCCAGCAGTACAGGGCGCGGCCAGCCCCAGCATTTT. The V call is TRBV6-2 or TRBV6-3, the J call TRBJ1-5; D may be TRBD1 (6 bases). Germline V gives CDR1 MNHEY, CDR2 SVGEGT. The CDR3 has 13 amino acids. Trimming cost V 5 bases and J 7 bases, with 12 bases left between them.

The J gene is TRBJ1-2, the V gene TRBV6-5; 9 bases map to TRBD1. The CDR3 runs 13 residues. V trimming: 6 bases; J trimming: 5 bases; junction bases outside the gene matches: 4. CDR1 is MNHEY, CDR2 SVGAGI, per germline. The CDR3 coding sequence is TGTGCCAGCAGCCTGGACAGGGGATATGGCTACACCTTC. It translates to CASSLDRGYGYTF.